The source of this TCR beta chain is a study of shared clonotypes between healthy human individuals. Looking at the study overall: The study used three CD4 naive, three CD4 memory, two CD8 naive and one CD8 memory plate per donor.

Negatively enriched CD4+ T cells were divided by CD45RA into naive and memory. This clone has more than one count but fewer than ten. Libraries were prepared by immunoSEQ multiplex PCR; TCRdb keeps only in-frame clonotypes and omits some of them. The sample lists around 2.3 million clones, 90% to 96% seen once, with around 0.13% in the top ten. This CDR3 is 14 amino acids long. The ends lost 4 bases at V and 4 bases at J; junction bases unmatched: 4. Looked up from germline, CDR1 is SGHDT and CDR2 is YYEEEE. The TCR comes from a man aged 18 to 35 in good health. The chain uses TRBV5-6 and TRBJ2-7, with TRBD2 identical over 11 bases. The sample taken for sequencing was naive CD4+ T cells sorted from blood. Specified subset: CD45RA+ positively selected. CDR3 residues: CASSLLAGVYEQYF. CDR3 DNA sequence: TGTGCCAGCAGCCTACTAGCGGGAGTGTACGAGCAGTACTTC.